A single sample gave rise to the 16 T cell receptor beta chains below, sequenced in a study of technical replicates of blood from several donors. The table came from immunoSEQ multiplex PCR; TCRdb's copy has only in-frame clones and leaves some out. Altogether about 100,000 clones are present, roughly 95% being singletons, with the ten largest covering approximately 0.21%. The material sequenced was T cells isolated from PBMCs. The receptors come from a human donor in good health.

The chain recombines TRBV27 with TRBJ1-2, with TRBD1 matching over 8 bases. V was clipped by 8 bases and J by 4 bases; unmatched bases: 6. Germline V gene lookup returns CDR1 MNHEY and CDR2 SMNVEV (reference sequence). The CDR3 sequence is 13 residues long. The CDR3: CASAGQGLYGYTF. The CDR3 nucleotides read TGTGCCAGCGCCGGACAGGGCCTCTATGGCTACACCTTC.

This clone appeared once. The V and J genes are TRBV7-9 and TRBJ2-4; possibly TRBD2 for D (6 bases). This CDR3 is built from 12 residues. Germline V gene lookup returns CDR1 SEHNR and CDR2 FQNEAQ (reference sequence). The V and J ends lost 2 bases and 9 bases respectively, with 8 bases between them. DNA for the CDR3: TGTGCCAGCAGCTTAATCGGGAGCATTCAGTACTTC. Its translation is CASSLIGSIQYF. Full variable domain (outside the CDR3, taken from reference TRBV7-9 and TRBJ2-4): DTGVSQNPRHKITKRGQNVTFRCDPISEHNRLYWYRQTLGQGPEFLTYFQNEAQLEKSRLLSDRFSAERPKGSFSTLEIQRTEQGDSAMYLCASSLIGSIQYFGAGTRLSVL.

The CDR3 DNA reads as TGTGCCAGCAGTTACCTCCACTCCCTGCGGCATGAGCAGTTCTTC. Translating gives CASSYLHSLRHEQFF. The J gene is TRBJ2-1, the V gene TRBV6-5; unclear D gene. Germline V gives CDR1 MNHEY, CDR2 SVGAGI. CDR3 size: 15 residues. V was trimmed by 2 bases and J by 8 bases, leaving 16 bases between them.

V usage is TRBV5-6 and J usage is TRBJ2-7, with a possible D match to TRBD1 (6 bases). V was cut by 1 base and J by 6 bases, with 20 bases left in between. Germline assignment: CDR1 SGHDT and CDR2 YYEEEE. The CDR3 spans 16 residues. DNA for the CDR3: TGTGCCAGCAGCTTGTTTAGCCAGGGGATCCAAGGCGAGCAGTACTTC. Translating gives CASSLFSQGIQGEQYF.

V is TRBV27 and J is TRBJ2-7, with 9 bases fitting TRBD1. The CDR3 extends over 14 amino acids. The germline V gene has CDR1 MNHEY and CDR2 SMNVEV (reference sequence). J gave up 3 bases and V 6 bases, and 6 bases lay outside the gene matches. CDR3 sequence (DNA): TGTGCCAGCAGGATACAGGGGGCCGTCTACGAGCAGTACTTC. This gives the protein CASRIQGAVYEQYF.

This sequence joins TRBV6-1 and TRBJ2-7; possibly TRBD2 for D (6 bases). This CDR3 has 14 residues. The germline gives CDR1 MNHNS, CDR2 SASEGT. V lost 4 bases to trimming and J lost 2 bases, with 12 bases between them. In nucleotides, the CDR3 is TGTGCCAGCAGTGTTCTAGCGCCGACCTACGAGCAGTACTTC. It specifies CASSVLAPTYEQYF.

The rearrangement joins TRBV11-3 to TRBJ2-7; 9 bases map to TRBD2. The CDR3 has 16 residues. CDR1 and CDR2 from the germline V gene are SGHNT and YENEEA. J gave up 4 bases and V 2 bases, and 9 bases lay outside the gene matches. The chain's CDR3 is CASSLSGRGGLYEQYF. The CDR3 DNA reads as TGTGCCAGCAGCTTATCGGGGCGGGGGGGCTTGTACGAGCAGTACTTC. The full variable domain, with the rest looked up from reference TRBV11-3 and TRBJ2-7, is EAGVVQSPRYKIIEKKQPVAFWCNPISGHNTLYWYLQNLGQGPELLIRYENEEAVDDSQLPKDRFSAERLKGVDSTLKIQPAELGDSAVYLCASSLSGRGGLYEQYFGPGTRLTVT.

In its sample, this clone was seen a few times. This chain uses TRBV7-3 with TRBJ1-6; D is ambiguous. The CDR3 has 13 residues. Germline V CDR1 and CDR2: SGHTA, FQGTGA. V was shortened by 5 bases and J by 13 bases, with 15 bases between the two germline ends. The CDR3 here is CASSPSGGAPLHF. The CDR3 region has the DNA TGTGCCAGCAGCCCGTCCGGTGGAGCGCCCCTCCACTTT.

The V and J genes are TRBV9 and TRBJ2-3, with 12 bases that match TRBD2. The J segment lost 1 base and the V segment lost 4 bases, leaving 16 bases of the junction unmatched. The CDR3 is made up of 20 amino acids. Germline CDR1 and CDR2: SGDLS and YYNGEE. CDR3 in amino acids: CASSHRTSGTTQGGTDTQYF. Written as DNA, the CDR3 is TGTGCCAGCAGCCATCGGACTAGCGGGACTACCCAAGGGGGCACAGATACGCAGTATTTT.

Written as DNA, the CDR3 is TGTGCCAGCAGTGGAAACACGCAGCCCCAGCATTTT. Protein sequence: CASSGNTQPQHF. The chain recombines TRBV6-1 with TRBJ1-5; D not certain. Deletions cut 4 bases from V and 7 bases from J, with 8 bases between. Germline V gene data show CDR1 as MNHNS and CDR2 as SASEGT. The CDR3 has 12 amino acids.

V and J are TRBV4-1 and TRBJ2-7; 11 bases fit TRBD2. The CDR3 loop spans 17 amino acids. V gave up 2 bases and J gave up 1 base; unmatched junction bases: 7. Per germline, CDR1 MGHRA and CDR2 YSYEKL. The CDR3 reads CASSQPTSGSSSYEQYF. The CDR3 DNA follows: TGCGCCAGCAGCCAACCCACTAGCGGGAGTTCTTCCTACGAGCAGTACTTC.

This sequence joins TRBV6-4 and TRBJ1-2, with TRBD1 matching over 8 bases. Per the germline V gene, CDR1 is MRHNA and CDR2 is SNTAGT. After removal of 2 bases from V and 6 bases from J, the junction contained 11 bases not matched to a gene. There are 16 residues in the CDR3. CDR3 region: CASSDQRSGGSHGYTF. The CDR3 region has the DNA TGTGCCAGCAGTGACCAGCGGTCAGGGGGCAGTCATGGCTACACCTTC.

This chain links TRBV5-1 with TRBJ2-5; D is possibly TRBD1 (6 bases). V lost 1 base to trimming and J lost 1 base, with 11 bases between them. Germline V CDR1 and CDR2: SGHRS, YFSETQ. The CDR3 spans 15 residues. The DNA for the CDR3 is TGCGCCAGCAGCTTGTCATACAGGGTCCAAGAGACCCAGTACTTC. Translated, it gives CASSLSYRVQETQYF.

The rearrangement uses TRBV6-5 and TRBJ1-4, with D maybe TRBD1 (6 bases). V was shortened by 11 bases and J by 3 bases, with 13 bases between the two germline ends. The length of the CDR3 is 13 residues. Germline V gene sequence: CDR1 MNHEY, CDR2 SVGAGI. The CDR3 protein is CAGTGTPNEKLFF. In DNA form, the CDR3 reads TGTGCCGGCACTGGGACACCTAATGAAAAACTGTTTTTT.

This clone turned up a few times. The J gene is TRBJ1-5, the V gene TRBV28; tentatively, D is TRBD1 (5 bases). From germline, CDR1 is MDHEN and CDR2 SYDVKM. Trimming stripped 9 bases from V and 3 bases from J, with 15 bases between. The CDR3 sequence is 14 residues long. For the CDR3, the DNA is TGTGCCAGTACACCTAACAGGTACAATCAGCCCCAGCATTTT. Translating it yields CASTPNRYNQPQHF. Together with reference TRBV28 and TRBJ1-5, the CDR3 gives the full variable domain: DVKVTQSSRYLVKRTGEKVFLECVQDMDHENMFWYRQDPGLGLRLIYFSYDVKMKEKGDIPEGYSVSREKKERFSLILESASTNQTSMYLCASTPNRYNQPQHFGDGTRLSIL.

This sequence joins TRBV11-2 and TRBJ1-2; possibly TRBD1 for D (6 bases). Germline CDR1 SGHAT, CDR2 FQNNGV. The CDR3 length is 14 residues. V lost 3 bases and J 4 bases, leaving 12 bases between the germline ends. CDR3 in DNA: TGTGCCAGCAGCTTCGCACAGGGTTTCTATGGCTACACCTTC. The encoded protein is CASSFAQGFYGYTF.